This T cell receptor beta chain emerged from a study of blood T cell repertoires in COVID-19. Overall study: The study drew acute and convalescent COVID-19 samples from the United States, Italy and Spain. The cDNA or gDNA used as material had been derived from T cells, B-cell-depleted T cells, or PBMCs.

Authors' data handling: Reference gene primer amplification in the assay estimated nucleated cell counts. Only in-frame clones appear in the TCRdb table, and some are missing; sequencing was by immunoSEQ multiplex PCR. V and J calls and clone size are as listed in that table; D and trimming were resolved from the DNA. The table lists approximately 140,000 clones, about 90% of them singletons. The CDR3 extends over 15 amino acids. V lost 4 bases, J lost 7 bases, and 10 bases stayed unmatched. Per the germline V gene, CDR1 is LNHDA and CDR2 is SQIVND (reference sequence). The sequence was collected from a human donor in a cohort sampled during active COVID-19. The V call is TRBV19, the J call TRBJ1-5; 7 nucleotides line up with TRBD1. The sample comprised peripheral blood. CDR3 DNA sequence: TGTGCCAGTAGTACTCACAGGGGTGAGGGGCAGCCCCAGCATTTT. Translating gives CASSTHRGEGQPQHF.